The 31 T cell receptor beta chains reported below all come from one sample, sequenced in a study of CD8 T cells in Susac syndrome. RNA totalling roughly 0.45 to 1 ug underwent reverse transcription with random hexamers. TCRdb re-called the immunoSEQ multiplex PCR reads with MiXCR, one entry per CDR3 protein. Here the sample spans 170,000 or so distinct CDR3 sequences, 90% to 95% being singletons. The sample comprised CD4+ T cells from PBMCs. Source of these receptors: a human donor with multiple sclerosis.

V is TRBV4-1 and J is TRBJ2-6, with D unclear. The ends were cut back, 1 base at V and 1 base at J, with 5 bases in the middle. CDR3 length: 15 residues. Germline V lookup: CDR1 MGHRA, CDR2 YSYEKL. CDR3 DNA sequence: TGCGCCAGCAGCCAAGTTAGATCTGGGGCCAACGTCCTGACTTTC. It specifies CASSQVRSGANVLTF.

J is TRBJ2-1 and V is TRBV12-3 or TRBV12-4, with TRBD2 identical over 10 bases. After removal of 6 bases from V and 8 bases from J, the junction contained 10 bases not matched to a gene. The CDR3 consists of 15 residues. The CDR3 nucleotides read TGTGCCAGCAGCTCCACCAATAGCGGGAGGTATGAGCAGTTCTTC. Protein product: CASSSTNSGRYEQFF.

The V call is TRBV9, the J call TRBJ2-6, with D possibly matching TRBD2 (5 bases). The CDR3 runs 15 residues. Germline V lookup: CDR1 SGDLS, CDR2 YYNGEE. Trimming removed 4 bases from V and 0 bases from J, with 8 bases in between. DNA of the CDR3: TGTGCCAGCAGCCGGGATTTCTCTGGGGCCAACGTCCTGACTTTC. This codes for CASSRDFSGANVLTF.

The V and J genes are TRBV3-1 and TRBJ1-5, with D possibly being TRBD1 (5 bases). The germline V gene encodes CDR1 LGHDT and CDR2 YNNKEL (reference sequence). Trimming removed 6 bases at V and 5 bases at J, with 14 bases between. The CDR3 has 14 amino acids. CDR3 residues: CASSHGTGDQPQHF. The CDR3 coding sequence is TGTGCCAGCAGTCACGGGACGGGGGATCAGCCCCAGCATTTT.

The chain carries TRBV6-1 and TRBJ2-2; 12 bases are a match to TRBD2. Unmatched junction bases numbered 7, after V lost 6 bases and J lost 5 bases. This CDR3 has 16 amino acids. Germline-derived CDR1 and CDR2 are MNHNS and SASEGT. CDR3 nucleotide sequence: TGTGCCAGCAGAGCTCTAGCGGGGGGGAATACCGGGGAGCTGTTTTTT. It codes for CASRALAGGNTGELFF.

This clonotype has more than one count but fewer than ten. The CDR3 DNA reads as TGTGCCAGCAGTTTCCGAGGGCGCACAGATACGCAGTATTTT. Encoded protein: CASSFRGRTDTQYF. The V gene is TRBV28, the J gene TRBJ2-3, with D possibly TRBD2 on 5 matching bases. CDR1 is MDHEN and CDR2 is SYDVKM in the germline V gene. V was clipped by 3 bases and J by 1 base, with 8 bases between them. The length of the CDR3 is 14 residues. Full variable domain (outside the CDR3, taken from reference TRBV28 and TRBJ2-3): DVKVTQSSRYLVKRTGEKVFLECVQDMDHENMFWYRQDPGLGLRLIYFSYDVKMKEKGDIPEGYSVSREKKERFSLILESASTNQTSMYLCASSFRGRTDTQYFGPGTRLTVL.

The chain links TRBV9 to TRBJ2-5; D unclear. CDR1 and CDR2 (germline): SGDLS, YYNGEE. The CDR3 contains 12 residues. The ends were cut back, 4 bases at V and 5 bases at J, with 9 bases in the middle. CDR3 DNA: TGTGCCAGCAGCCCCCTCCGTGAGACCCAGTACTTC. Encoded protein: CASSPLRETQYF.

J is TRBJ2-1 and V is TRBV12-3 or TRBV12-4; a possible D gene is TRBD1 (6 bases). The CDR3 is made up of 13 amino acids. Trimming removed 6 bases at V and 9 bases at J, with 15 bases between. The CDR3 sequence: CASRPRVGGEQFF. The CDR3 nucleotides read TGTGCCAGCAGACCACGGGTAGGGGGTGAGCAGTTCTTC.

This chain uses TRBV27 with TRBJ2-5; the D gene is possibly TRBD1 (7 bases). V was pared by 6 bases and J by 6 bases, with 23 bases between. The CDR3 loop spans 16 amino acids. The germline CDR1 and CDR2 sequences are MNHEY and SMNVEV (reference sequence). The CDR3 DNA sequence: TGTGCCAGCAGGGGGGGCGGGACAGAGGGTCGGAAGACCCAGTACTTC. It codes for CASRGGGTEGRKTQYF.

The chain combines TRBV5-1 with TRBJ2-4, with D perhaps TRBD1 (6 bases). With 4 bases removed from V and 4 bases from J, the gap between germline ends came to 15 bases. This CDR3 comprises 15 residues. CDR1 SGHRS and CDR2 YFSETQ come from the germline V gene. The CDR3 is CASSEPSRGKNIQYF. The CDR3 DNA is TGCGCCAGCAGCGAGCCCAGCAGGGGTAAAAACATTCAGTACTTC.

The V gene is TRBV5-8, the J gene TRBJ1-1; 10 nucleotides match TRBD1. Germline CDR1 SGHTS, CDR2 YDEGEE. The CDR3 is made up of 15 amino acids. Unmatched junction bases numbered 9, after V lost 5 bases and J lost 5 bases. CDR3 protein: CASSLDRGRGTEAFF. The CDR3 DNA is TGTGCCAGCAGTCTAGACAGGGGGCGTGGTACTGAAGCTTTCTTT.

The chain combines TRBV28 with TRBJ1-5, with D hard to call. This CDR3 comprises 12 residues. The germline CDR1 and CDR2 sequences are MDHEN and SYDVKM. V was cut by 7 bases and J by 5 bases, with 9 bases left in between. CDR3 in DNA: TGTGCCAGCACGGGGAAAGATCAGCCCCAGCATTTT. Translated, it gives CASTGKDQPQHF.

The V gene is TRBV10-3, the J gene TRBJ2-3; either TRBD1 or TRBD2 may fit D (7 bases each). Deletions cut 11 bases from V and 2 bases from J, with 14 bases between. Germline V gene data show CDR1 as ENHRY and CDR2 as SYGVKD. The CDR3 runs 13 residues. CDR3 DNA: TGTGCCGTCCAGGGGGGGTACACAGATACGCAGTATTTT. Amino acids: CAVQGGYTDTQYF.

V usage is TRBV7-2 and J usage is TRBJ1-2; D is possibly TRBD1 (5 bases). The CDR3 spans 12 residues. CDR1 is SGHTA and CDR2 is FQGNSA in the germline V gene. V was trimmed by 5 bases and J by 5 bases, leaving 9 bases between them. CDR3 residues: CASSRDFYGYTF. Here the CDR3 DNA reads TGTGCCAGCAGCCGGGACTTTTATGGCTACACCTTC.

The rearrangement joins TRBV20-1 to TRBJ1-2; 8 bases match TRBD1. There are 12 residues in the CDR3. The V and J ends lost 7 bases and 4 bases, in that order; junction bases with no gene match: 5. Germline V gene data show CDR1 as DFQATT and CDR2 as SNEGSKA (reference sequence). The CDR3 DNA is TGCAGTGTCTTAACAGGGGGCTATGGCTACACCTTC. Its translation is CSVLTGGYGYTF.

This sequence joins TRBV5-4 and TRBJ1-6; 7 bases align to TRBD1. Germline trimming cut 4 bases from V and 7 bases from J; bases unmatched to any gene: 5. The CDR3 contains 14 residues. CDR1 is SGHNT, CDR2 YYREEE, per germline (reference sequence). The CDR3 DNA reads as TGTGCCAGCAGCCTAGACAGGGACAATTCACCCCTCCACTTT. It encodes CASSLDRDNSPLHF.

The chain carries TRBV18 and TRBJ1-5; D not certain. In germline, CDR1 is KGHSH, CDR2 LQKENI. The CDR3 is 14 residues long. V lost 6 bases and J lost 6, with 15 bases in between. The CDR3 coding sequence is TGTGCCAGCTCTCCGGAGGGTGATGTTCAGCCCCAGCATTTT. This translates into CASSPEGDVQPQHF.

This chain links TRBV3-1 with TRBJ2-7, with D possibly being TRBD1 (6 bases). The germline V and J ends were trimmed by 0 bases and 0 bases, with 15 bases remaining between them. CDR1 and CDR2 (germline): LGHDT, YNNKEL (reference sequence). The CDR3 contains 17 residues. The CDR3 sequence: CASSQDLSGDLSYEQYF. The CDR3 nucleotides read TGTGCCAGCAGCCAAGACCTCTCAGGGGATCTCTCCTACGAGCAGTACTTC.

This clonotype occurred a few times. This chain links TRBV2 with TRBJ1-5; D possibly corresponds to TRBD1 (5 bases). V was cut by 5 bases and J by 6 bases, with 11 bases left in between. The CDR3 loop spans 13 amino acids. Germline lookup yields CDR1 SNHLY and CDR2 FYNNEI. In DNA form, the CDR3 reads TGTGCCAGCAGTCGGGAGGGACGTCAGCCCCAGCATTTT. Translation: CASSREGRQPQHF. The variable domain in full, with the rest retrieved from reference TRBV2 and TRBJ1-5, is EPEVTQTPSHQVTQMGQEVILRCVPISNHLYFYWYRQILGQKVEFLVSFYNNEISEKSEIFDDQFSVERPDGSNFTLKIRSTKLEDSAMYFCASSREGRQPQHFGDGTRLSIL.

CDR3 nucleotides: TGTGCCAGCTCACCGACATTCTCTGGGGCCAACGTCCTGACTTTC. It translates to CASSPTFSGANVLTF. V and J are TRBV18 and TRBJ2-6; D call uncertain. The V end was cut by 3 bases, the J end by 0 bases, with 6 bases between. Germline CDR1 reads KGHSH; CDR2 reads LQKENI. This CDR3 comprises 15 residues.

J is TRBJ2-6 and V is TRBV20-1, with D tentatively TRBD2 (6 bases). Germline lookup yields CDR1 DFQATT and CDR2 SNEGSKA (reference sequence). The CDR3 has 16 amino acids. V lost 0 bases and J lost 2, with 11 bases in between. CDR3 protein: CSARDHGRAGANVLTF. The DNA of the CDR3 is TGCAGTGCTAGAGATCACGGGAGAGCTGGGGCCAACGTCCTGACTTTC.

This chain links TRBV20-1 with TRBJ1-5; tentatively, D is TRBD1 (5 bases). Germline V lookup: CDR1 DFQATT, CDR2 SNEGSKA (reference sequence). V lost 5 bases and J 5 bases, leaving 13 bases between the germline ends. The CDR3 is 13 amino acids. The CDR3 protein is CSAARGDDQPQHF. The CDR3 DNA is TGCAGTGCTGCCCGGGGCGACGATCAGCCCCAGCATTTT.

This chain uses TRBV18 with TRBJ2-7; the D gene could be TRBD1 or TRBD2 (5 bases each). The CDR3 extends over 16 amino acids. The V gene's germline CDR1 is KGHSH and CDR2 LQKENI. The V gene lost 3 bases and the J gene lost 2 bases, with 17 bases spanning the gap. CDR3 protein: CASSPLSGTAAYEQYF. In nucleotides, the CDR3 is TGTGCCAGCTCACCCCTGTCCGGGACCGCTGCCTACGAGCAGTACTTC.

This clonotype was seen once. This chain joins TRBV9 and TRBJ1-3; D remains unclear. There are 16 residues in the CDR3. The ends were cut back, 0 bases at V and 3 bases at J, with 13 bases in the middle. Germline CDR1 SGDLS, CDR2 YYNGEE. CDR3 nucleotide sequence: TGTGCCAGCAGCGTAGGCGAAACAAGCGGTGGAAACACCATATATTTT. This gives the protein CASSVGETSGGNTIYF.

The rearrangement joins TRBV30 to TRBJ1-6; D remains unclear. Trimming stripped 4 bases from V and 0 bases from J, with 13 bases between. CDR3 length: 16 residues. Germline V gene sequence: CDR1 GTSNPN, CDR2 SVGIG (reference sequence). The CDR3 sequence is CAWTGRRGSYNSPLHF. In DNA form, the CDR3 reads TGTGCCTGGACGGGTAGGCGGGGCTCCTATAATTCACCCCTCCACTTT.

The chain is built from TRBV12-3 or TRBV12-4 and TRBJ2-1, with 11 positions matching TRBD2. J was trimmed by 10 bases and V by 7 bases; bases with no gene match: 12. The CDR3 length is 15 residues. CDR3: CASTPLSGRVSEQFF. CDR3 in DNA: TGTGCCAGCACCCCCCTTAGCGGGAGGGTTAGCGAGCAGTTCTTC.

The chain carries TRBV7-2 and TRBJ1-5; D not certain. Trimming took 5 bases from V and 0 from J, leaving 11 bases between them. CDR3 length: 15 residues. The V gene's germline CDR1 is SGHTA and CDR2 FQGNSA. The CDR3 nucleotides read TGTGCCAGCAGCCGTACGGCTTATAGCAATCAGCCCCAGCATTTT. It codes for CASSRTAYSNQPQHF.

This chain uses TRBV6-5 with TRBJ2-1, with D perhaps matching TRBD2 (5 bases). The CDR3 is made up of 15 amino acids. The ends were cut back, 7 bases at V and 4 bases at J, with 17 bases in the middle. Germline values: CDR1 MNHEY, CDR2 SVGAGI. As DNA, the CDR3 is TGTGCCAGCACTCGGACTTTTGACCGTTACAATGAGCAGTTCTTC. This sequence encodes CASTRTFDRYNEQFF.

The gene calls are TRBV24-1 and TRBJ2-1, with 7 bases matching TRBD1. Germline-derived CDR1 and CDR2 are KGHDR and SFDVKD. The CDR3 consists of 14 residues. Unmatched junction bases numbered 4, after V lost 3 bases and J lost 6 bases. Here the CDR3 reads CATSDPGQPNEQFF. The CDR3 DNA reads TGTGCCACCAGTGATCCGGGACAGCCCAATGAGCAGTTCTTC.

The J gene is TRBJ2-2, the V gene TRBV25-1, with D possibly TRBD1 on 6 matching bases. Germline CDR1 is MGHDK and CDR2 is SYGVNS. V was pared by 5 bases and J by 7 bases, with 14 bases between. This CDR3 comprises 14 residues. The CDR3 sequence: CASSFTGSSGELFF. In DNA, the CDR3 is TGTGCCAGCAGTTTTACAGGGTCGAGCGGGGAGCTGTTTTTT. The full variable domain, rest sourced from reference TRBV25-1 and TRBJ2-2, is EADIYQTPRYLVIGTGKKITLECSQTMGHDKMYWYQQDPGMELHLIHYSYGVNSTEKGDLSSESTVSRIRTEHFPLTLESARPSHTSQYLCASSFTGSSGELFFGEGSRLTVL.

The chain has TRBV7-2 and TRBJ1-1; D is undetermined. V shed 3 bases and J shed 7 bases, with 12 bases lying between them. The length of the CDR3 is 13 residues. Germline values: CDR1 SGHTA, CDR2 FQGNSA. CDR3 bases: TGTGCCAGCAGCTTCGAACGGGGTAGTGAAGCTTTCTTT. Its protein product is CASSFERGSEAFF.